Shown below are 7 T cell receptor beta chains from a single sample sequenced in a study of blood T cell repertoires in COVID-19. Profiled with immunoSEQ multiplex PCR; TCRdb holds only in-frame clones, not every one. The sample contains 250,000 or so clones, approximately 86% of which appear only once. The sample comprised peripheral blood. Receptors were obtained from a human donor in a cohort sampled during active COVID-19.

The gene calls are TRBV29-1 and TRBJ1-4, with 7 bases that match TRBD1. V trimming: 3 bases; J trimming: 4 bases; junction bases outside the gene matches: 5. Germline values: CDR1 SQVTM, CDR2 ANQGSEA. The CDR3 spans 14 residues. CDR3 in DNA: TGCAGCGTTGATTCAGGGGGAATTAATGAAAAACTGTTTTTT. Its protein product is CSVDSGGINEKLFF.

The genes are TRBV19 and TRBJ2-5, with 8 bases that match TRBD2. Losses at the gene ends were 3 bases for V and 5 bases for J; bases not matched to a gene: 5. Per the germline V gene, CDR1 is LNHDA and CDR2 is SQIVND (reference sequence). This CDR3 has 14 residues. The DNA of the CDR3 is TGTGCCAGTAGTATTTTCGGGAGGGTCGAGACCCAGTACTTC. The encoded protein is CASSIFGRVETQYF.

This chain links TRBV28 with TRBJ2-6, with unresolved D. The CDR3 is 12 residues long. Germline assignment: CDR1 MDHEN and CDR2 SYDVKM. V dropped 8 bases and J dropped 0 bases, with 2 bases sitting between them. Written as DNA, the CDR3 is TGTGCCAGCCACTCTGGGGCCAACGTCCTGACTTTC. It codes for CASHSGANVLTF.

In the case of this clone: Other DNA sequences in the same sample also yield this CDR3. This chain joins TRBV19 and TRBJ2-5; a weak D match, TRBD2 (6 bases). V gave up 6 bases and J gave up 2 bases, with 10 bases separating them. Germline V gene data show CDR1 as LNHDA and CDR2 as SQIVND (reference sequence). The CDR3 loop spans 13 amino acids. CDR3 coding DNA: TGTGCCAGTAGCCCGGGACTTCAAGAGACCCAGTACTTC. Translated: CASSPGLQETQYF. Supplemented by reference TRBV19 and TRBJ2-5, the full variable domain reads DGGITQSPKYLFRKEGQNVTLSCEQNLNHDAMYWYRQDPGQGLRLIYYSQIVNDFQKGDIAEGYSVSREKKESFPLTVTSAQKNPTAFYLCASSPGLQETQYFGPGTRLLVL.

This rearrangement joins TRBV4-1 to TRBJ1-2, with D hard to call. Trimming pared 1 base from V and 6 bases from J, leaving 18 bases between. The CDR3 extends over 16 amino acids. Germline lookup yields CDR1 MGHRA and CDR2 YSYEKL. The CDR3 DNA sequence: TGCGCCAGCAGCCAAGTCTCTCCCGGTAATTTTGATGGCTACACCTTC. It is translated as CASSQVSPGNFDGYTF.

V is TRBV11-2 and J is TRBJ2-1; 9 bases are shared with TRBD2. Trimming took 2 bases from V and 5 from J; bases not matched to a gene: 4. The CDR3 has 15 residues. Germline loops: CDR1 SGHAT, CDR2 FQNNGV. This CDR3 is CASSLLRGGDNEQFF. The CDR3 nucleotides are TGTGCCAGCAGCTTATTGCGGGGGGGGGACAATGAGCAGTTCTTC.

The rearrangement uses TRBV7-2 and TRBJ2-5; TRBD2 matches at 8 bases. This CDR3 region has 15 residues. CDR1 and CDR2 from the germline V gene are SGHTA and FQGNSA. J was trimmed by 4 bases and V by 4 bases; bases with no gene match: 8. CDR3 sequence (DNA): TGTGCCAGCAGCTCAGGGGCCGCGGGGGGAGAGACCCAGTACTTC. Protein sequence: CASSSGAAGGETQYF.